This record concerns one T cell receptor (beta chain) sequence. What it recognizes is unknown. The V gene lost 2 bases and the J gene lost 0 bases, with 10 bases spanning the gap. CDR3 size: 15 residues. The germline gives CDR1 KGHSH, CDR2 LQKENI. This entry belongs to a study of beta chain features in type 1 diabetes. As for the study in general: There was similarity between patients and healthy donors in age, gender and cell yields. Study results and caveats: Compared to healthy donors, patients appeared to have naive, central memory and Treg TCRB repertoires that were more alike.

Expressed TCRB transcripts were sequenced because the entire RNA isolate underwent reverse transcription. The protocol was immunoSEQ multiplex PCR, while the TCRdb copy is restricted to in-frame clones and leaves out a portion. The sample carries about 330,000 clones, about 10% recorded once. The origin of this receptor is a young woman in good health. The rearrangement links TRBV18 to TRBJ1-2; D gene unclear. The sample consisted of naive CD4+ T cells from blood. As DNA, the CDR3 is TGTGCCAGCTCACCAGAGACATCAACTAACTATGGCTACACCTTC. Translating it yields CASSPETSTNYGYTF.